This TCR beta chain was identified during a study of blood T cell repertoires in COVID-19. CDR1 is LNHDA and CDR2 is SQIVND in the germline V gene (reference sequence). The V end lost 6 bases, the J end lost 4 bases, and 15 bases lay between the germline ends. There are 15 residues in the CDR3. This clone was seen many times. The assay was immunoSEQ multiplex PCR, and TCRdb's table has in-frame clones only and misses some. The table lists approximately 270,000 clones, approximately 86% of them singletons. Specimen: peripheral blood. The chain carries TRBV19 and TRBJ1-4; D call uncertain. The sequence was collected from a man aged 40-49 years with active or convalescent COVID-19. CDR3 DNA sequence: TGTGCCAGTAGCCCAATCCCTAGGCGTAATGAAAAACTGTTTTTT. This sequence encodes CASSPIPRRNEKLFF.